A selection of T cell receptor beta chains follows, all from one sample in a study of CD8 T cells in ankylosing spondylitis. Each CDR3 protein gets one entry after TCRdb re-called the 5' RACE reads with MiXCR. There are about 340,000 distinct CDR3 sequences in the sample; approximately 14% occur only once, and roughly 0.99% lies in the top ten. The sample taken for sequencing was blood, either unsorted or a sorted T cell fraction (not recorded which). The receptors shown here come from a male donor with ankylosing spondylitis or in good health (not recorded which). Both conserved end residues are part of each CDR3. The D gene is left open where the match is weak. Clone size is stated in some rows and not others, as once, few, many or a class when expanded.

clone_size: -; d_call: TRBD2; j_call: TRBJ2-2; v_call: TRBV5-1; cdr3_aa: CASSFQRETGELFF; cdr3_nt: TGCGCCAGCAGCTTCCAGCGGGAGACCGGGGAGCTGTTTTTT
clone_size: -; d_call: -; j_call: TRBJ2-1; v_call: TRBV6-5; cdr3_aa: CASSWRRAPGEQFF; cdr3_nt: TGTGCCAGCAGTTGGAGGAGGGCCCCAGGGGAGCAGTTCTTC
clone_size: -; d_call: TRBD1; j_call: TRBJ2-2; v_call: TRBV2; cdr3_aa: CASSAWTGGTGELFF; cdr3_nt: TGTGCCAGCAGTGCGTGGACAGGCGGAACCGGGGAGCTGTTTTTT
clone_size: many; d_call: -; j_call: TRBJ2-3; v_call: TRBV5-1; cdr3_aa: CASSLTEVDTQYF; cdr3_nt: TGCGCCAGCAGCTTGACAGAGGTAGATACGCAGTATTTT
clone_size: few; d_call: -; j_call: TRBJ2-1; v_call: TRBV30; cdr3_aa: CAWSPRGDEQFF; cdr3_nt: TGTGCCTGGAGTCCCAGGGGCGATGAGCAGTTCTTC
clone_size: -; d_call: TRBD1; j_call: TRBJ2-2; v_call: TRBV3-1; cdr3_aa: CASSLGQGAYGELFF; cdr3_nt: TGTGCCAGCAGCCTGGGACAGGGGGCGTATGGGGAGCTGTTTTTT
clone_size: few; d_call: TRBD1; j_call: TRBJ2-5; v_call: TRBV5-6; cdr3_aa: CASSPMDRGPRTQYF; cdr3_nt: TGTGCCAGCAGCCCGATGGACAGGGGGCCGAGGACCCAGTACTTC
clone_size: few; d_call: -; j_call: TRBJ2-5; v_call: TRBV20-1; cdr3_aa: CSAPKGGIGQETQYF; cdr3_nt: TGCAGTGCTCCCAAAGGAGGGATTGGCCAAGAGACCCAGTACTTC
clone_size: few; d_call: -; j_call: TRBJ2-7; v_call: TRBV20-1; cdr3_aa: CSALNPTRASYEQYF; cdr3_nt: TGCAGTGCTCTGAACCCAACGAGGGCCAGCTACGAGCAGTACTTC
clone_size: few; d_call: -; j_call: TRBJ2-1; v_call: TRBV18; cdr3_aa: CASSISGGAYNEQFF; cdr3_nt: TGTGCCAGTTCCATCTCGGGGGGCGCGTACAATGAGCAGTTCTTC
clone_size: many; d_call: -; j_call: TRBJ2-1; v_call: TRBV24-1; cdr3_aa: CATRVSVACSYNEQFF; cdr3_nt: TGTGCCACCAGGGTTTCGGTAGCGTGCTCCTACAATGAGCAGTTCTTC
clone_size: -; d_call: -; j_call: TRBJ1-4; v_call: TRBV20-1; cdr3_aa: CSSQAGRENEKLFF; cdr3_nt: TGCAGCTCTCAGGCGGGCAGGGAGAATGAAAAACTGTTTTTT
clone_size: few; d_call: -; j_call: TRBJ2-3; v_call: TRBV6-1; cdr3_aa: CASSRDKVVEGTDTQYF; cdr3_nt: TGTGCCAGCAGTCGGGACAAAGTTGTCGAGGGCACAGATACGCAGTATTTT
clone_size: -; d_call: -; j_call: TRBJ1-2; v_call: TRBV12-3/TRBV12-4; cdr3_aa: CASSLVGLGGYTF; cdr3_nt: TGTGCCAGCAGTTTAGTAGGTTTGGGAGGCTACACCTTC
clone_size: -; d_call: -; j_call: TRBJ2-7; v_call: TRBV7-2; cdr3_aa: CASSLGGKHSYEQYF; cdr3_nt: TGTGCCAGCAGCTTAGGGGGGAAACACAGCTACGAGCAGTACTTC
clone_size: -; d_call: -; j_call: TRBJ2-7; v_call: TRBV18; cdr3_aa: CASSPHGGTYEQYF; cdr3_nt: TGTGCCAGCTCACCACACGGGGGAACCTACGAGCAGTACTTC
clone_size: few; d_call: -; j_call: TRBJ2-5; v_call: TRBV29-1; cdr3_aa: CSVGVRETQYF; cdr3_nt: TGCAGCGTTGGAGTAAGAGAGACCCAGTACTTC
clone_size: -; d_call: -; j_call: TRBJ2-3; v_call: TRBV20-1; cdr3_aa: CSARDSREAITDTQYF; cdr3_nt: TGCAGTGCTAGAGATTCGAGGGAGGCTATCACAGATACGCAGTATTTT
clone_size: -; d_call: TRBD1; j_call: TRBJ1-4; v_call: TRBV2; cdr3_aa: CASSYPGQGAQTNEKLFF; cdr3_nt: TGTGCCAGCAGCTATCCGGGACAGGGGGCGCAGACTAATGAAAAACTGTTTTTT
clone_size: -; d_call: TRBD1; j_call: TRBJ1-2; v_call: TRBV7-9; cdr3_aa: CASSPPLTGGDGYTF; cdr3_nt: TGTGCCAGCAGCCCCCCCTTGACAGGGGGCGATGGCTACACCTTC
clone_size: -; d_call: -; j_call: TRBJ2-7; v_call: TRBV7-2; cdr3_aa: CASSLRAVLGYEQYF; cdr3_nt: TGTGCCAGCAGCCTCCGGGCCGTGTTGGGCTACGAGCAGTACTTC
clone_size: -; d_call: -; j_call: TRBJ2-2; v_call: TRBV20-1; cdr3_aa: CSARMGSTGELFF; cdr3_nt: TGCAGTGCTAGAATGGGCTCAACCGGGGAGCTGTTTTTT
clone_size: few; d_call: -; j_call: TRBJ1-2; v_call: TRBV27; cdr3_aa: CASSPVGGGYTF; cdr3_nt: TGTGCCAGCAGTCCGGTTGGAGGTGGCTACACCTTC
clone_size: -; d_call: TRBD2; j_call: TRBJ2-1; v_call: TRBV20-1; cdr3_aa: CSVETSGYNEQFF; cdr3_nt: TGCAGTGTGGAGACTAGCGGATACAATGAGCAGTTCTTC
clone_size: few; d_call: -; j_call: TRBJ2-1; v_call: TRBV2; cdr3_aa: CASSGAGYNEQFF; cdr3_nt: TGTGCCAGCAGTGGGGCAGGATACAATGAGCAGTTCTTC
clone_size: -; d_call: -; j_call: TRBJ2-7; v_call: TRBV5-1; cdr3_aa: CASSLDGLLDEQYF; cdr3_nt: TGCGCCAGCAGCTTGGACGGACTCCTGGACGAGCAGTACTTC
clone_size: -; d_call: -; j_call: TRBJ2-5; v_call: TRBV6-4; cdr3_aa: CASSEDPDGAQYF; cdr3_nt: TGTGCCAGCAGTGAGGACCCGGATGGGGCCCAGTACTTC
clone_size: -; d_call: -; j_call: TRBJ2-5; v_call: TRBV12-3/TRBV12-4; cdr3_aa: CASSSGTRDVETQYF; cdr3_nt: TGTGCCAGCAGTTCCGGGACAAGGGACGTGGAGACCCAGTACTTC
clone_size: -; d_call: -; j_call: TRBJ2-1; v_call: TRBV12-3/TRBV12-4; cdr3_aa: CASSLEGGLGEQFF; cdr3_nt: TGTGCCAGCAGTTTAGAGGGTGGACTGGGTGAGCAGTTCTTC
clone_size: few; d_call: -; j_call: TRBJ1-2; v_call: TRBV5-1; cdr3_aa: CASSLWDSNYGYTF; cdr3_nt: TGCGCCAGCAGCCTATGGGACTCCAACTATGGCTACACCTTC
clone_size: many; d_call: -; j_call: TRBJ2-2; v_call: TRBV19; cdr3_aa: CASTPRVTGELFF; cdr3_nt: TGTGCCAGTACCCCGAGGGTCACCGGGGAGCTGTTTTTT
clone_size: few; d_call: -; j_call: TRBJ1-1; v_call: TRBV30; cdr3_aa: CAWSPDRTLEAFF; cdr3_nt: TGTGCCTGGAGCCCAGACAGGACCCTCGAAGCTTTCTTT
clone_size: -; d_call: TRBD1; j_call: TRBJ2-7; v_call: TRBV2; cdr3_aa: CASSREGGPYEQYF; cdr3_nt: TGTGCCAGCAGTCGTGAAGGGGGCCCCTACGAGCAGTACTTC
clone_size: once; d_call: TRBD2; j_call: TRBJ2-1; v_call: TRBV20-1; cdr3_aa: CSALFGLAGENEQFF; cdr3_nt: TGCAGTGCCCTATTCGGACTAGCGGGAGAGAATGAGCAGTTCTTC
clone_size: -; d_call: TRBD2; j_call: TRBJ2-7; v_call: TRBV3-1; cdr3_aa: CASRNSGSQYF; cdr3_nt: TGTGCCAGCAGAAATAGCGGGAGCCAGTACTTC
clone_size: few; d_call: -; j_call: TRBJ1-6; v_call: TRBV30; cdr3_aa: CACSLGVEISPLHF; cdr3_nt: TGTGCCTGCTCGCTCGGGGTCGAAATTTCACCCCTCCACTTT
clone_size: -; d_call: -; j_call: TRBJ2-2; v_call: TRBV4-1; cdr3_aa: CASSQVPTLRGQGTGELFF; cdr3_nt: TGCGCCAGCAGCCAAGTACCCACCCTCCGTGGCCAGGGGACCGGGGAGCTGTTTTTT
clone_size: many; d_call: -; j_call: TRBJ2-2; v_call: TRBV5-5; cdr3_aa: CASSLTGVGTGELFF; cdr3_nt: TGTGCCAGCAGCTTGACCGGGGTCGGCACCGGGGAGCTGTTTTTT
clone_size: few; d_call: -; j_call: TRBJ2-1; v_call: TRBV11-2; cdr3_aa: CASSLTSSEQFF; cdr3_nt: TGTGCCAGCAGCCTTACTAGCAGTGAGCAGTTCTTC
clone_size: few; d_call: TRBD1; j_call: TRBJ2-7; v_call: TRBV5-1; cdr3_aa: CASSPDRDEQYF; cdr3_nt: TGCGCCAGCAGCCCCGACAGGGACGAGCAGTACTTC